These 17 T cell receptor beta chains came from one sample sequenced in a study of T-cell reconstitution after alpha-beta-depleted transplantation in children. Researchers prepared the TCRbeta library using unique molecular identifiers, the study reports. TCRdb used MiXCR to reprocess the PCR reads, holding one entry per CDR3 protein. The sample has more than 400,000 distinct CDR3 sequences, about an eighth seen once; the top ten hold 14%. The sample was PBMCs, mostly from graft donor cells, taken 180 days after TCRalphabeta/CD19-depleted stem cell transplant. The source is a female patient between 2 and 10 years old who had a stem cell transplant for aplastic anemia, so the T cells may come from the graft donor.

The J gene is TRBJ1-1, the V gene TRBV7-2; the D gene is possibly TRBD1 (6 bases). The germline V gene encodes CDR1 SGHTA and CDR2 FQGNSA. CDR3 size: 15 residues. V was clipped by 5 bases and J by 1 base, with 14 bases between them. The CDR3 DNA sequence: TGTGCCAGCAGCCGGGCGGGGGGCTCGAACACTGAAGCTTTCTTT. The encoded protein is CASSRAGGSNTEAFF.

This clonotype was observed a few times. This chain uses TRBV20-1 with TRBJ1-6, with no clear D. This CDR3 has 16 residues. Germline V gene lookup returns CDR1 DFQATT and CDR2 SNEGSKA (reference sequence). Trimming removed 0 bases from V and 5 bases from J, with 14 bases in between. The CDR3 DNA reads as TGCAGTGCTAGAGATCGGTTGGGGTTCAATAATTCACCCCTCCACTTT. Its protein product is CSARDRLGFNNSPLHF.

This clonotype was seen only a few times. This chain joins TRBV20-1 and TRBJ1-2; D unresolved. Trimming removed 6 bases at V and 7 bases at J, with 24 bases between. The length of the CDR3 is 15 residues. The V gene's germline CDR1 is DFQATT and CDR2 SNEGSKA (reference sequence). The CDR3 loop reads CSAQPVANPFVGYTF. CDR3 DNA sequence: TGCAGTGCCCAACCTGTGGCTAATCCCTTTGTTGGCTACACCTTC.

This clonotype was seen many times. This chain's CDR3 is CASRSLNEQFF. The DNA of the CDR3 is TGTGCCAGCAGGTCACTCAATGAGCAGTTCTTC. V is TRBV2 and J is TRBJ2-1; D not resolved. CDR3 size: 11 residues. With 6 bases removed from V and 6 bases from J, the gap between germline ends came to 6 bases. Germline V lookup: CDR1 SNHLY, CDR2 FYNNEI. Using reference TRBV2 and TRBJ2-1 for the parts outside the CDR3, the full variable domain is EPEVTQTPSHQVTQMGQEVILRCVPISNHLYFYWYRQILGQKVEFLVSFYNNEISEKSEIFDDQFSVERPDGSNFTLKIRSTKLEDSAMYFCASRSLNEQFFGPGTRLTVL.

The table lists this clonotype with a few counts. The chain is built from TRBV12-3 or TRBV12-4 and TRBJ2-7, with no clear D. This CDR3 has 14 amino acids. V was shortened by 5 bases and J by 5 bases, with 16 bases between the two germline ends. The CDR3 DNA follows: TGTGCCAGCAGTCCCGTATCGACATCTCACGAGCAGTACTTC. Protein: CASSPVSTSHEQYF.

The chain links TRBV7-2 to TRBJ2-3, with D perhaps matching TRBD1 (5 bases). This CDR3 is built from 12 residues. V dropped 10 bases and J dropped 0 bases, with 8 bases sitting between them. Germline CDR1 and CDR2: SGHTA and FQGNSA. The CDR3 DNA reads as TGTGCCATCCAGGGAAGCACAGATACGCAGTATTTT. It translates to CAIQGSTDTQYF.

The chain links TRBV20-1 to TRBJ2-1, with 10 bases fitting TRBD2. This CDR3 is built from 16 residues. CDR1 is DFQATT and CDR2 is SNEGSKA in the germline V gene (reference sequence). The V and J ends lost 3 bases and 4 bases, in that order; junction bases with no gene match: 9. CDR3 sequence: CSARRLAGVRYNEQFF. CDR3 bases: TGCAGTGCTAGGAGGCTAGCGGGAGTGAGGTACAATGAGCAGTTCTTC.

This clonotype was seen many times. V gene TRBV5-1 combines with J gene TRBJ2-1, with D unresolved. V lost 1 base, J lost 9 bases, and 14 bases lay in between. The CDR3 sequence is 14 residues long. Germline V CDR1 and CDR2: SGHRS, YFSETQ. The CDR3 here is CASSLSAGQVEQFF. For the CDR3, the DNA is TGCGCCAGCAGCTTGTCGGCAGGTCAGGTTGAGCAGTTCTTC.

This chain uses TRBV12-3 or TRBV12-4 with TRBJ2-5; 12 bases agree with TRBD2. The CDR3 sequence is 16 residues long. After removal of 3 bases from V and 4 bases from J, the junction contained 6 bases not matched to a gene. This chain's CDR3 is CASSLVTSGRRETQYF. CDR3 sequence (DNA): TGTGCCAGCAGTTTGGTGACTAGCGGGAGAAGAGAGACCCAGTACTTC.

The rearrangement joins TRBV7-7 to TRBJ2-1, with unresolved D. Trimming took off 2 bases at V and 3 bases at J, with 5 bases between the two ends. Germline V gene lookup returns CDR1 SSHAT and CDR2 FNYEAQ (reference sequence). The CDR3 runs to 13 residues. CDR3 DNA sequence: TGTGCCAGCAGCTTATCCATCTACAATGAGCAGTTCTTC. It encodes CASSLSIYNEQFF.

The table lists this clonotype with many counts. The genes are TRBV20-1 and TRBJ2-7, with 11 positions matching TRBD2. V shed 6 bases and J 4 bases; nucleotides not matched to a gene: 8. The CDR3 runs 14 residues. Germline values: CDR1 DFQATT, CDR2 SNEGSKA (reference sequence). The CDR3 region is CSAILAGVNYEQYF. The CDR3 nucleotides read TGCAGTGCAATACTAGCGGGAGTGAATTACGAGCAGTACTTC.

This clonotype was recorded a few times. This chain joins TRBV11-2 and TRBJ2-7; D is unresolved. Per germline, CDR1 SGHAT and CDR2 FQNNGV. V lost 5 bases and J lost 4, with 12 bases in between. The CDR3 runs to 13 residues. CDR3 loop: CASSRAFTYEQYF. As DNA, the CDR3 is TGTGCCAGCAGCCGGGCCTTTACGTACGAGCAGTACTTC.

This clonotype was seen a few times. The CDR3 sequence: CASSLADRGLSPQHF. In DNA form, the CDR3 reads TGTGCCAGCAGTTTAGCAGACAGGGGGCTGTCGCCCCAGCATTTT. This sequence joins TRBV28 and TRBJ1-5, with TRBD1 matching 10 bases. The CDR3 consists of 15 residues. V trimming: 2 bases; J trimming: 9 bases; junction bases outside the gene matches: 7. Germline V gene sequence: CDR1 MDHEN, CDR2 SYDVKM.

V and J are TRBV12-3 or TRBV12-4 and TRBJ1-2, with 9 bases identical to TRBD1. Trimming removed 6 bases from V and 8 bases from J; junction bases left unmatched: 13. This CDR3 spans 15 amino acids. Here the CDR3 DNA reads TGTGCCAGCAGGCGGGTCGGGACAGGGCCGAGAGGCTACACCTTC. Translated: CASRRVGTGPRGYTF.

The chain uses TRBV3-1 and TRBJ1-1; D gene uncertain. This CDR3 contains 10 residues. The germline gives CDR1 LGHDT, CDR2 YNNKEL (reference sequence). In nucleotides, the CDR3 is TGTAAGGGTAAGGCGGGTGAAGCTTTCTTT. It is translated as CKGKAGEAFF.

V is TRBV5-1 and J is TRBJ2-3; 9 bases are a match to TRBD2. The CDR3 consists of 15 residues. V shed 1 base, J shed 2 bases, and the junction held 2 bases outside the gene matches. CDR1 SGHRS and CDR2 YFSETQ come from the germline V gene. CDR3 nucleotides: TGCGCCAGCAGCTTGACTAGCGGGCTCACAGATACGCAGTATTTT. It yields the protein CASSLTSGLTDTQYF.

The chain recombines TRBV7-9 with TRBJ2-5; the D gene is possibly TRBD2 (5 bases). CDR1 is SEHNR and CDR2 is FQNEAQ in the germline V gene (reference sequence). Trimming left V 0 bases short and J 5 bases short, with 13 bases between. The CDR3 covers 15 residues. The CDR3 nucleotides are TGTGCCAGCAGCTTAGCGGGAGATATAAAGGAGACCCAGTACTTC. It specifies CASSLAGDIKETQYF.